The following is a T cell receptor beta chain sequence with its context. A second PCR of about 6 to 11 cycles used a sample-barcoded 5' primer and a J-beta primer mix. TCRdb recomputed calls from the 5' RACE reads with MiXCR, one row per CDR3 protein. The repertoire includes fewer than 2,000,000 distinct CDR3 sequences, about two fifths of them detected once, and roughly 23% sits in the top ten. V shed 0 bases and J shed 0 bases, with 11 bases lying between them. Per germline, CDR1 SGDLS and CDR2 YYNGEE. This CDR3 region has 16 residues. This specimen belongs to a study of blood T cells in healthy people across ages.

The sequence was obtained from a human donor in good health. This rearrangement joins TRBV9 to TRBJ2-3; D remains unclear. What was sequenced was blood. The CDR3 is CASSVGSSDSTDTQYF. In DNA, the CDR3 is TGTGCCAGCAGCGTAGGCTCCTCGGACAGCACAGATACGCAGTATTTT.